The rows below give T cell receptor beta chains drawn from one sample of a study of regulatory T cells in long-lasting Graves disease. TCRdb reprocessed the multiplex PCR reads via MiXCR and lists one record per CDR3 protein. The data hold a few hundred thousand distinct CDR3 sequences, with around 22% observed a single time. The specimen was peripheral blood mononuclear cells (PBMCs), collected when the disease was refractory, from a patient treated with antithyroid drugs. The receptors here all came from a female donor with Graves disease. Each CDR3 is given with its conserved first and last residue. A D gene is named only where the DNA matches it firmly. Expanded clones are given a class, and other clones once, few, many or no size at all.

v_gene	abundance	j_gene	d_gene	CDR3aa	CDR3nt
TRBV19	few	TRBJ1-1	NA	CASSQVGGVTEAFF	TGTGCCAGTAGCCAAGTGGGGGGGGTCACTGAAGCTTTCTTT
TRBV6-1	few	TRBJ1-2	NA	CASSERDGYGYTF	TGTGCCAGCAGTGAACGGGACGGCTATGGCTACACCTTC
TRBV20-1	few	TRBJ2-7	TRBD2	CSATSTSGTSYEQYF	TGCAGTGCTACCTCGACTAGCGGAACCTCCTACGAGCAGTACTTC
TRBV11-2	few	TRBJ2-3	TRBD2	CASSPRAGGSADTQYF	TGTGCCAGCAGCCCAAGAGCGGGAGGGTCCGCAGATACGCAGTATTTT
TRBV28	few	TRBJ1-3	NA	CASSLMGARGNTIYF	TGTGCCAGCAGTTTGATGGGGGCGCGGGGAAACACCATATATTTT
TRBV11-2	NA	TRBJ2-7	TRBD1	CASSTGGPPLYEQYF	TGTGCCAGCAGCACAGGGGGCCCACCGCTCTACGAGCAGTACTTC
TRBV4-1	few	TRBJ2-5	NA	CASSQDWPRAGTQYF	TGCGCCAGCAGCCAAGATTGGCCTCGCGCAGGGACCCAGTACTTC
TRBV3-1	NA	TRBJ2-7	NA	CASSQVPTREQYF	TGTGCCAGCAGCCAAGTCCCAACCCGGGAGCAGTACTTC
TRBV30	many	TRBJ2-4	TRBD2	CAWGTSSIQYF	TGTGCCTGGGGGACTAGCAGCATTCAGTACTTC
TRBV20-1	many	TRBJ2-6	NA	CSARVSDRSGANVLTF	TGCAGTGCTAGAGTAAGCGACCGCTCTGGGGCCAACGTCCTGACTTTC
TRBV2	many	TRBJ2-7	TRBD1	CASSEGDRGDLEYF	TGTGCCAGCAGTGAGGGGGACAGGGGTGATCTAGAGTACTTC
TRBV13	few	TRBJ2-7	TRBD1	CASSLEDREPQIYEQYF	TGTGCCAGCAGCTTAGAGGACAGGGAGCCCCAAATCTACGAGCAGTACTTC
TRBV2	few	TRBJ2-2	TRBD2	CASSENSGRNTGELFF	TGTGCCAGCAGTGAGAATAGCGGGAGGAACACCGGGGAGCTGTTTTTT
TRBV15	few	TRBJ2-6	NA	CATSRQVSGANVLTF	TGTGCCACCAGCAGACAGGTCTCTGGGGCCAACGTCCTGACTTTC
TRBV2	many	TRBJ1-4	NA	CASSYGAGEKLFF	TGTGCCAGCAGTTATGGTGCCGGGGAAAAACTGTTTTTT
TRBV28	many	TRBJ1-2	NA	CASSTGTANYGYTF	TGTGCCAGCAGTACCGGGACGGCTAACTATGGCTACACCTTC
TRBV6-9	few	TRBJ1-1	TRBD1	CASSFGTGSPTPTEAFF	TGTGCCAGCAGTTTCGGGACAGGCAGCCCGACCCCGACTGAAGCTTTCTTT
TRBV3-1	NA	TRBJ1-1	TRBD1	CASSPTGGLTEAFF	TGTGCCAGCAGCCCGACAGGGGGCTTAACTGAAGCTTTCTTT
TRBV19	NA	TRBJ1-1	NA	CASSIEMGGTEAFF	TGTGCCAGTAGCATAGAAATGGGCGGCACTGAAGCTTTCTTT
TRBV11-2	many	TRBJ2-5	TRBD2	CASSHGRAGVLLETQYF	TGTGCCAGCAGCCACGGGAGGGCGGGAGTGTTGTTAGAGACCCAGTACTTC
TRBV24-1	few	TRBJ2-5	TRBD1	CATSDGDRRWETQYF	TGTGCCACCAGTGATGGGGACAGGAGGTGGGAGACCCAGTACTTC
TRBV7-9	NA	TRBJ2-2	TRBD2	CASSGAGSGGPYTGELFF	TGTGCCAGCAGCGGAGCTGGTAGCGGGGGACCCTACACCGGGGAGCTGTTTTTT
TRBV7-2	NA	TRBJ2-7	NA	CASSREGGGMSYEQYF	TGTGCCAGCAGCCGCGAGGGGGGGGGGATGTCCTACGAGCAGTACTTC
TRBV30	NA	TRBJ1-2	NA	CAWRGDRPASGYTF	TGTGCCTGGAGAGGTGACCGTCCGGCATCTGGCTACACCTTC